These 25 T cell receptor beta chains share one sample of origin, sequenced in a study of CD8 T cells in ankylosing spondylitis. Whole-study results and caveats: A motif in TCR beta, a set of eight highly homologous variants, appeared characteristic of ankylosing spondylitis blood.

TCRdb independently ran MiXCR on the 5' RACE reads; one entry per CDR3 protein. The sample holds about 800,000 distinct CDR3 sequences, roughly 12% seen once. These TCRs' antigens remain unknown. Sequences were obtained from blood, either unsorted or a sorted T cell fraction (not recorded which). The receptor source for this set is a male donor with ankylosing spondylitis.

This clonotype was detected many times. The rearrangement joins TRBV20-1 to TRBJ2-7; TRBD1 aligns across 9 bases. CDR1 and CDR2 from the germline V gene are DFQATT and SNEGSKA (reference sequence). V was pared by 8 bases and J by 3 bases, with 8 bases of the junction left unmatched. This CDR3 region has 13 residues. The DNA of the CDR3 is TGCAGTTATCCGGGGGGACAGGGCTACGAGCAGTACTTC. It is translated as CSYPGGQGYEQYF.

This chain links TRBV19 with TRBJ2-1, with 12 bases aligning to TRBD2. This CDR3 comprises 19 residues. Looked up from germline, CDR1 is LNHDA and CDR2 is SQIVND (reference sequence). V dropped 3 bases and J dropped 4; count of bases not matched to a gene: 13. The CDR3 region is CASSIQGHSSGGDYNEQFF. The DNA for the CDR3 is TGTGCCAGTAGTATTCAGGGGCACTCTAGCGGGGGGGATTACAATGAGCAGTTCTTC.

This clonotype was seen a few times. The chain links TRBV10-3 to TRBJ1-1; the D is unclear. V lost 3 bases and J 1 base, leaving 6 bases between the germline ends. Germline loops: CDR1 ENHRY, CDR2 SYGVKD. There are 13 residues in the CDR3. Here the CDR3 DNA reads TGTGCCATCAGTGACAAAGAGAACACTGAAGCTTTCTTT. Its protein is CAISDKENTEAFF.

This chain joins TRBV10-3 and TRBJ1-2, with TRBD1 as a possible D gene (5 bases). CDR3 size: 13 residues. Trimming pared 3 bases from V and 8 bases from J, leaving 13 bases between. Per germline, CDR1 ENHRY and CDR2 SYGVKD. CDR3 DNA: TGTGCCATCAGTGAATACCAGGGTCAGGGCTACACCTTC. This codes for CAISEYQGQGYTF.

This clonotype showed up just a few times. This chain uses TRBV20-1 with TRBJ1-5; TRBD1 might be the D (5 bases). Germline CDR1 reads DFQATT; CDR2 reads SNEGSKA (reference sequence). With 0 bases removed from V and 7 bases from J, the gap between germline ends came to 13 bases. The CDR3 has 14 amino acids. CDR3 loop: CSARDPGGGQPQHF. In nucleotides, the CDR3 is TGCAGTGCTAGAGATCCAGGCGGGGGGCAGCCCCAGCATTTT.

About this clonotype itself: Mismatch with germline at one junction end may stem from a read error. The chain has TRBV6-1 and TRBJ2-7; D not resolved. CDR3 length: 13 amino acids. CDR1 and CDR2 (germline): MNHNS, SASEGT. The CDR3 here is CASREAASYEQYF. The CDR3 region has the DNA TGTGCCAGCAGGGAAGCAGCCTCCTACGAGCAGTACTTC.

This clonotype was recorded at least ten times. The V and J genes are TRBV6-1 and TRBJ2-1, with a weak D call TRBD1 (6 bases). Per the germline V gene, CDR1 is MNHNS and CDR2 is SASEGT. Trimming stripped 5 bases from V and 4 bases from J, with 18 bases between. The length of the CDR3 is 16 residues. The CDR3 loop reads CASSPPADRAYNEQFF. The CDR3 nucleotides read TGTGCCAGCAGTCCCCCAGCGGACAGAGCGTACAATGAGCAGTTCTTC.

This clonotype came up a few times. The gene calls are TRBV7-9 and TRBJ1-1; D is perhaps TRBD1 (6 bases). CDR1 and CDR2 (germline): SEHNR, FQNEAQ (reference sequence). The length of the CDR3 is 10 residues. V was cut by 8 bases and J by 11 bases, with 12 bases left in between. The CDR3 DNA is TGTGCCAGCTACCGAGGGGGGGCTTTCTTT. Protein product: CASYRGGAFF.

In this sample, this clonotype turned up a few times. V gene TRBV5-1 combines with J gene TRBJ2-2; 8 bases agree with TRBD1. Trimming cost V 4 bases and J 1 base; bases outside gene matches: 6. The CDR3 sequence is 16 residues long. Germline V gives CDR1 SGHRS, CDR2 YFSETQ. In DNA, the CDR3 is TGCGCCAGCAGCCCACCAGGACAGGGGAACACCGGGGAGCTGTTTTTT. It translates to CASSPPGQGNTGELFF.

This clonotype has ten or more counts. For the CDR3, the DNA is TGTGCCTGGAGTGTCCACAGGGTGCGGTACGAGCAGTACTTC. Translating it yields CAWSVHRVRYEQYF. The gene calls are TRBV30 and TRBJ2-7, with a tentative D call TRBD1 (6 bases). V was clipped by 0 bases and J by 4 bases, with 13 bases between them. CDR3 size: 14 residues. Germline V lookup: CDR1 GTSNPN, CDR2 SVGIG (reference sequence).

The CDR3 spells CASSLADVWGVQYF. DNA of the CDR3: TGTGCCAGCAGCTTGGCAGACGTGTGGGGTGTTCAGTACTTC. The chain recombines TRBV11-2 with TRBJ2-4; D gene unclear. Per the germline V gene, CDR1 is SGHAT and CDR2 is FQNNGV. V shed 3 bases and J shed 11 bases, with 17 bases lying between them. CDR3 size: 14 residues.

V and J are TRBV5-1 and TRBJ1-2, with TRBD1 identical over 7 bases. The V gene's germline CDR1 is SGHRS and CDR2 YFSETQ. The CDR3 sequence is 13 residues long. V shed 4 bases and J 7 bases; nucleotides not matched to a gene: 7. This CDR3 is CASSGGQTSGYTF. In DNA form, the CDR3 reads TGCGCCAGCAGCGGGGGACAGACTAGTGGCTACACCTTC.

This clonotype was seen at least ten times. This CDR3 is CASSLSVLNGGNIQYF. The CDR3 DNA reads as TGCGCCAGCAGCTTGTCGGTACTTAATGGGGGAAACATTCAGTACTTC. This chain links TRBV5-1 with TRBJ2-4; the D call may be TRBD1 or TRBD2 (5 bases each). This CDR3 has 16 amino acids. Germline assignment: CDR1 SGHRS and CDR2 YFSETQ. Trimming left V 1 base short and J 6 bases short, with 17 bases between.

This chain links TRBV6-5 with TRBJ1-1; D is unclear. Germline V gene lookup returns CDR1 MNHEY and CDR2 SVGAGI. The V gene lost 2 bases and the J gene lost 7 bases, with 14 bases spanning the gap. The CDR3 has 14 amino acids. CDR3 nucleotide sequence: TGTGCCAGCAGTTACAATGGGGATGAGTTTGAAGCTTTCTTT. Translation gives CASSYNGDEFEAFF.

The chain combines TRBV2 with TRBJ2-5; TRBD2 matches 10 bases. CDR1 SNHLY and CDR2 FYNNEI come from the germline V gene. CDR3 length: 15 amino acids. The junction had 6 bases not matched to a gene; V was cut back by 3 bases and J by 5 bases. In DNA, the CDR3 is TGTGCCAGCAGTGATGGGCTAGCGGGAGTGGAGACCCAGTACTTC. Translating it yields CASSDGLAGVETQYF. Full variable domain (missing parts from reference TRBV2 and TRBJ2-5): EPEVTQTPSHQVTQMGQEVILRCVPISNHLYFYWYRQILGQKVEFLVSFYNNEISEKSEIFDDQFSVERPDGSNFTLKIRSTKLEDSAMYFCASSDGLAGVETQYFGPGTRLLVL.

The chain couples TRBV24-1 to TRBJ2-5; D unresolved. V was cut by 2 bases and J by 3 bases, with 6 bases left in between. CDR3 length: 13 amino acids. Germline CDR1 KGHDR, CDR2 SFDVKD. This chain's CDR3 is CATSDWSEETQYF. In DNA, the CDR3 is TGTGCCACCAGTGATTGGTCGGAAGAGACCCAGTACTTC.

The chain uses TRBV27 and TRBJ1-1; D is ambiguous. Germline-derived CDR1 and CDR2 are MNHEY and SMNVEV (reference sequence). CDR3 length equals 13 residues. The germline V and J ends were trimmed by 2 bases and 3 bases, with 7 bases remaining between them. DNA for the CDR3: TGTGCCAGCAGTTTACTCAGGCACACTGAAGCTTTCTTT. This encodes CASSLLRHTEAFF.

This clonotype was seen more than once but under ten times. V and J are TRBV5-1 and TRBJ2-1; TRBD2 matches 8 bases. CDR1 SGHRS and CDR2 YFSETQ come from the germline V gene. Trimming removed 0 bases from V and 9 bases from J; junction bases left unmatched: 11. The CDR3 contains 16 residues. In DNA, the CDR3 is TGCGCCAGCAGCTTGGTGATTAGCGGGACAAGGATTGAGCAGTTCTTC. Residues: CASSLVISGTRIEQFF.

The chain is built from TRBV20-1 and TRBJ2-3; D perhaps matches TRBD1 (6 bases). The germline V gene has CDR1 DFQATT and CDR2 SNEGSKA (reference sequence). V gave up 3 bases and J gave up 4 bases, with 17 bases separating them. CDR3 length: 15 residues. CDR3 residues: CSASVSRGYADTQYF. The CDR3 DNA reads TGCAGTGCTAGCGTCTCCAGGGGATACGCAGATACGCAGTATTTT.

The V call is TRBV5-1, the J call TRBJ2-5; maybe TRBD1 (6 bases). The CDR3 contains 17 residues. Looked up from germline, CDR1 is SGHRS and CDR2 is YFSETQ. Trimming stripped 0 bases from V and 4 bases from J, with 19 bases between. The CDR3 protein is CASSLAFKTGSIETQYF. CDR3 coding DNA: TGCGCCAGCAGCTTGGCGTTTAAGACAGGTTCAATAGAGACCCAGTACTTC.

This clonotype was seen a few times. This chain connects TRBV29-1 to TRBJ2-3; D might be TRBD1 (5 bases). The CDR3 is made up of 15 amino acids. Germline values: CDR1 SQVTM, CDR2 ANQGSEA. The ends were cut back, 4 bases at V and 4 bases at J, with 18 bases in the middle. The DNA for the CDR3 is TGCAGCGTTGCACCGCGCAGGGAAGGGGCAGATACGCAGTATTTT. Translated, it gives CSVAPRREGADTQYF.

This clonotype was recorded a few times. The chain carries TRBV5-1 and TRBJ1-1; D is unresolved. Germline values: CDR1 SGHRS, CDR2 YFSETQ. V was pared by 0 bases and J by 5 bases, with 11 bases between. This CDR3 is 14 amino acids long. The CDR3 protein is CASSLDPQGTEAFF. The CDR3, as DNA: TGCGCCAGCAGCTTGGACCCACAAGGAACTGAAGCTTTCTTT.

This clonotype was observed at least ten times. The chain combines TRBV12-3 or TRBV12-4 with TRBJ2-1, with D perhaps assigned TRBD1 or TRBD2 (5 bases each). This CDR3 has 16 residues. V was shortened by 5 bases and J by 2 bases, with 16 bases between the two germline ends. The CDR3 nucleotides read TGTGCCAGCAGTCAGAGGATCGGGGCTCCCTACAATGAGCAGTTCTTC. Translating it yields CASSQRIGAPYNEQFF.

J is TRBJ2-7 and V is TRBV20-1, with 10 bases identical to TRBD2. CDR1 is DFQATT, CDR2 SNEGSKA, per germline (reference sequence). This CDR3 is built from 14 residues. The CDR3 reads CRASRLAGAYEQYF. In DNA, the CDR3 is TGCAGGGCTTCCCGGCTAGCGGGAGCTTACGAGCAGTACTTC.

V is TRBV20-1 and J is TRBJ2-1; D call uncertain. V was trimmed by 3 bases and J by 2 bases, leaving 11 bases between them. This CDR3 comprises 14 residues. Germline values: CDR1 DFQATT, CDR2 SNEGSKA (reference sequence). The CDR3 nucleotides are TGCAGTGCTAGCTATGGAGTACCCTACAATGAGCAGTTCTTC. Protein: CSASYGVPYNEQFF.